The entry below describes one T cell receptor (beta chain). The CDR3 has 16 residues. Looked up from germline, CDR1 is LGHDT and CDR2 is YNNKEL (reference sequence). V lost 3 bases, J lost 1 base, and 13 bases lay in between. This record comes from a study of blood T cell repertoires in COVID-19. On the study more broadly: Sites in the United States, Italy and Spain provided acute and convalescent COVID-19 samples. The cDNA or gDNA used as material had been derived from T cells, B-cell-depleted T cells, or PBMCs.

Study processing details: Nucleated cell counts were estimated from reference gene primer amplification. The assay was immunoSEQ multiplex PCR, and TCRdb's table has in-frame clones only and misses some. V, J and clone size derive from that table, while D and trimming were established from the DNA sequence. Counted here are about 410,000 clones, approximately 91% occurring once; the ten biggest clones make up around 1.5%. Seattle patient enrollment occurred during active infection, with longitudinal follow-up thereafter. This chain joins TRBV3-1 (or the pseudogene TRBV3-2) and TRBJ2-4; a possible D gene is TRBD2 (7 bases). The origin of this receptor is a woman aged 40 to 55 with COVID-19, enrolled during active disease. The sample comprised peripheral blood. The DNA for the CDR3 is TGTGCCAGCAGCCACCTAAGGGGGGGGGCCAAAAACATTCAGTACTTC. It is translated as CASSHLRGGAKNIQYF.